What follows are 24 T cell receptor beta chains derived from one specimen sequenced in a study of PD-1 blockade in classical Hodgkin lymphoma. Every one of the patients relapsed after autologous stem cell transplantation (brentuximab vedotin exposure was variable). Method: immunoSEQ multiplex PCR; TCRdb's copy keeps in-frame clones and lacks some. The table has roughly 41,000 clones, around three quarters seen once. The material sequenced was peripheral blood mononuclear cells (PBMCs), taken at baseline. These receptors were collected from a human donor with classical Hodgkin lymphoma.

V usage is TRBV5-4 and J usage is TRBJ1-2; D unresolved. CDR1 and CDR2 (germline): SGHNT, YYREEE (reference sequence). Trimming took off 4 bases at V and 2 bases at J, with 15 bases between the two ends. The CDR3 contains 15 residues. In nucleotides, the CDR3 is TGTGCCAGCAGCCAACCGCCTGAGGGAAACTATGGCTACACCTTC. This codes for CASSQPPEGNYGYTF. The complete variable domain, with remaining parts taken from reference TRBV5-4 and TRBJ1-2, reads ETGVTQSPTHLIKTRGQQVTLRCSSQSGHNTVSWYQQALGQGPQFIFQYYREEENGRGNFPPRFSGLQFPNYSSELNVNALELDDSALYLCASSQPPEGNYGYTFGSGTRLTVV.

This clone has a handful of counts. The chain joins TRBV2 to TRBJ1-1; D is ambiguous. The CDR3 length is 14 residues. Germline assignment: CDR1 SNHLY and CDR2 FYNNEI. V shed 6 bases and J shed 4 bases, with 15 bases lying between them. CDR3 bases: TGTGCCAGCAGCCCGGACCTCGGAGGCACTGAAGCTTTCTTT. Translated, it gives CASSPDLGGTEAFF.

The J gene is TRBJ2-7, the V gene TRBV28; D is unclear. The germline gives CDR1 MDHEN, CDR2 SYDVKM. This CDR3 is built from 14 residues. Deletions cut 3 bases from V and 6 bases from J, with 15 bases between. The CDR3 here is CASSFVFAGVEQYF. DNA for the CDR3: TGTGCCAGCAGTTTTGTCTTTGCAGGAGTCGAGCAGTACTTC.

The CDR3 spells CASMGLEKLFF. The CDR3 DNA reads as TGTGCCAGCATGGGTTTGGAAAAACTGTTTTTT. This sequence joins TRBV6-5 and TRBJ1-4; D is undetermined. V was cut by 7 bases and J by 8 bases, with 8 bases left in between. Germline CDR1 reads MNHEY; CDR2 reads SVGAGI. The CDR3 consists of 11 residues.

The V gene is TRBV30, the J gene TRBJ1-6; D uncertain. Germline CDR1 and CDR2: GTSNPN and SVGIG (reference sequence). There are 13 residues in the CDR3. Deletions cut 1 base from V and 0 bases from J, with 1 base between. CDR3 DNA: TGTGCCTGGAGTGACTCCTATAATTCACCCCTCCACTTT. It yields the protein CAWSDSYNSPLHF.

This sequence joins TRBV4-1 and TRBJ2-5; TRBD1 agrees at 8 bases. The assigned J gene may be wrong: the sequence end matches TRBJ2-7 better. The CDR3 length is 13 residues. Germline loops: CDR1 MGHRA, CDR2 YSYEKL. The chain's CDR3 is CASSQPGGGEQYF. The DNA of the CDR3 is TGCGCCAGCAGCCAACCAGGGGGCGGCGAGCAGTACTTC.

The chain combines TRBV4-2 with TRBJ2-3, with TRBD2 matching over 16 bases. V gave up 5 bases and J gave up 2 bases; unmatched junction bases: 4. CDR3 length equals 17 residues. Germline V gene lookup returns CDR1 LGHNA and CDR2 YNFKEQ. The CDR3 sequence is CASSAGLAGGLTDTQYF. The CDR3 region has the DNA TGTGCCAGCAGCGCGGGACTAGCGGGAGGGCTCACAGATACGCAGTATTTT.

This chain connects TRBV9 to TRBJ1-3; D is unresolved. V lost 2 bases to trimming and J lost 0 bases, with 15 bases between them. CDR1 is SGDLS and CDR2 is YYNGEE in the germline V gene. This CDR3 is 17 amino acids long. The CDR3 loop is CASSVGQNLLSGNTIYF. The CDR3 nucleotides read TGTGCCAGCAGCGTTGGGCAGAACCTTCTCTCTGGAAACACCATATATTTT.

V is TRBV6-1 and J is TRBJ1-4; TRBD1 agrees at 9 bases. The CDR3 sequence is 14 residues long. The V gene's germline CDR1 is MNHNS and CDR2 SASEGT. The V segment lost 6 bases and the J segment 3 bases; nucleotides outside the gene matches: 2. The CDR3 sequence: CASRDRGANEKLFF. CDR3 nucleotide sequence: TGTGCCAGCAGGGACAGGGGCGCTAATGAAAAACTGTTTTTT.

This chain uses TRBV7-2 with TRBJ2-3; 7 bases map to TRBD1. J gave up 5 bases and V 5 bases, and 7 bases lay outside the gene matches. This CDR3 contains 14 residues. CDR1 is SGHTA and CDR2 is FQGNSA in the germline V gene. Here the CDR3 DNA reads TGTGCCAGCAGCCTGAAGACAGGGATAGATACGCAGTATTTT. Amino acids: CASSLKTGIDTQYF.

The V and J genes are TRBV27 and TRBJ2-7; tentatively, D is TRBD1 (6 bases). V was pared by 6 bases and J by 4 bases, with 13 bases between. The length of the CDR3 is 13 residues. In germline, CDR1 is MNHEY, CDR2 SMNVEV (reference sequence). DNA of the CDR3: TGTGCCAGCAGGCAGCAGGGGCCGTACGAGCAGTACTTC. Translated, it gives CASRQQGPYEQYF.

The CDR3, as DNA: TGTGCCAGTAGTATTCGGGGAGGTGGTGCAGCTTTCTTT. Translation gives CASSIRGGGAAFF. The chain carries TRBV19 and TRBJ1-1; unclear D gene. Germline V lookup: CDR1 LNHDA, CDR2 SQIVND (reference sequence). Trimming removed 3 bases at V and 10 bases at J, with 15 bases between. This CDR3 has 13 amino acids.

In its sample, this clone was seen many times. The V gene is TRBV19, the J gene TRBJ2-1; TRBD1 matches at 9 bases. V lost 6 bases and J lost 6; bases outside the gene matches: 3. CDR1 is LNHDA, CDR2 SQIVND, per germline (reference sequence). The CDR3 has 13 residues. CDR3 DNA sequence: TGTGCCAGTAGGCGGACAGGGGTCAATGAGCAGTTCTTC. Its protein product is CASRRTGVNEQFF.

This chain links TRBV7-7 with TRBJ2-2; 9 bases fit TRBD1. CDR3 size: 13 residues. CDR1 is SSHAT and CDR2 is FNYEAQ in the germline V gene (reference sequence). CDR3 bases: TGTGGAACAGGGGGCGCGGGCACCGGGGAGCTGTTTTTT. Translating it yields CGTGGAGTGELFF.

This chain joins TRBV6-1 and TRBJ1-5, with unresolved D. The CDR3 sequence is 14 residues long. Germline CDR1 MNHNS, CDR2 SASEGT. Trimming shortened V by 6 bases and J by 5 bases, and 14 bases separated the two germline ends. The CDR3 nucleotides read TGTGCCAGCAGCGCCCTCTCGGCAGATCAGCCCCAGCATTTT. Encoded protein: CASSALSADQPQHF.

The CDR3 DNA follows: TGTGCCAGCAGTTACTCGGGGACAGGGAACTTCGGCGAGCAGTACTTC. Translated, it gives CASSYSGTGNFGEQYF. This chain joins TRBV6-5 and TRBJ2-7, with 9 bases that match TRBD1. The CDR3 has 16 residues. CDR1 MNHEY and CDR2 SVGAGI come from the germline V gene. J was trimmed by 6 bases and V by 0 bases; bases with no gene match: 9.

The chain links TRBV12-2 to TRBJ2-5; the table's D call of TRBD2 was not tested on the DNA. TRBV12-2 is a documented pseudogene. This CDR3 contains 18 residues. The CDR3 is CASPFRVGLAGTDETQYF. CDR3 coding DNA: TGTGCAAGTCCCTTTAGGGTCGGACTAGCGGGAACGGATGAGACCCAGTACTTC.

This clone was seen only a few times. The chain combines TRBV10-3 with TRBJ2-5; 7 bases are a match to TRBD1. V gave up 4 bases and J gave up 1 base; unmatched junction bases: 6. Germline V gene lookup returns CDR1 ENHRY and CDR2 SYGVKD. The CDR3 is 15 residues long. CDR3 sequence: CAISGRGRFQETQYF. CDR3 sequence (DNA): TGTGCCATCAGTGGCAGGGGGAGATTCCAAGAGACCCAGTACTTC.

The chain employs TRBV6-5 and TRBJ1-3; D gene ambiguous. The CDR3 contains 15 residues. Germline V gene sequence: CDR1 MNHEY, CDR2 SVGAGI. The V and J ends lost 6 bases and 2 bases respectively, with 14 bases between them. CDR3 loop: CASRPTTATGNTIYF. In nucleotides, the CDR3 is TGTGCCAGCAGACCCACCACAGCTACTGGAAACACCATATATTTT.

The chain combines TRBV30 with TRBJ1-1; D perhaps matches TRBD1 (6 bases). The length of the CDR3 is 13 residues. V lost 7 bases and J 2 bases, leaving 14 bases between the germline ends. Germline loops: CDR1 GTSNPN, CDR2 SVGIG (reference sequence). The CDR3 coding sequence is TGTGCCTCGGGGTGGGGGCCTAACACTGAAGCTTTCTTT. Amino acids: CASGWGPNTEAFF.

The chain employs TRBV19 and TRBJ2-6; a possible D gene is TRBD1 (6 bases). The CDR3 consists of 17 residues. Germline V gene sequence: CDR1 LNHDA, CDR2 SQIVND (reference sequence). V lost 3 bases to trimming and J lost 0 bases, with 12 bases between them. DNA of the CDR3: TGTGCCAGTAGTATTCCAGGGGTAAGCTCTGGGGCCAACGTCCTGACTTTC. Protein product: CASSIPGVSSGANVLTF.

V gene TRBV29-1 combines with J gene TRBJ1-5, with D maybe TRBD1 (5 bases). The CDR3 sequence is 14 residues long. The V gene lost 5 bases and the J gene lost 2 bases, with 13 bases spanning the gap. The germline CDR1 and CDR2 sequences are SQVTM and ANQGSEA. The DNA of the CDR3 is TGCAGCGTTAGTCTGGGGACGCGCAATCAGCCCCAGCATTTT. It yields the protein CSVSLGTRNQPQHF.

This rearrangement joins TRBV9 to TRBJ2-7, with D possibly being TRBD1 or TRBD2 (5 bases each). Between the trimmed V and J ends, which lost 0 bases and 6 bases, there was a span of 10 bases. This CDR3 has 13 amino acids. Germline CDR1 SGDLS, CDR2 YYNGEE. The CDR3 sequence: CASSVGVGTEQYF. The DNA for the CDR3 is TGTGCCAGCAGCGTAGGGGTTGGGACCGAGCAGTACTTC.

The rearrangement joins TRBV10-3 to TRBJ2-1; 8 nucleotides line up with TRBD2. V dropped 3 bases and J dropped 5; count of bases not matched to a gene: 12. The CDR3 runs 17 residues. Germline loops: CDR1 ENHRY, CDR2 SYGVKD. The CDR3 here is CAISDRMASGPNNEQFF. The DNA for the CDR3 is TGTGCCATCAGTGATCGGATGGCTAGCGGGCCCAACAATGAGCAGTTCTTC.